The 30 T cell receptor beta chains listed next were all sequenced from one sample in a study of blood T cell repertoires in COVID-19. The protocol was immunoSEQ multiplex PCR, while the TCRdb copy is restricted to in-frame clones and leaves out a portion. Of just under 350,000 clones in the sample, 88% were seen once. Sequenced: peripheral blood. These receptors were obtained from a woman in her 70s with COVID-19, enrolled during active disease.

The rearrangement uses TRBV24-1 and TRBJ2-3, with a weak D call TRBD1 (7 bases). From germline, CDR1 is KGHDR and CDR2 SFDVKD. The V end lost 7 bases, the J end lost 0 bases, and 13 bases lay between the germline ends. This CDR3 comprises 15 residues. The DNA of the CDR3 is TGTGCCACCAGCGGGGGACAGATAAGCACAGATACGCAGTATTTT. It translates to CATSGGQISTDTQYF.

Comment on this clone: One end of the junction fails to match germline, which may point to a read error. The rearrangement joins TRBV28 to TRBJ1-2; maybe TRBD1 (6 bases). This CDR3 region has 13 residues. CDR1 and CDR2 (germline): MDHEN, SYDVKM. The CDR3: CTSWGTLVYGYTF. The CDR3 DNA sequence: TGTACCAGTTGGGGGACACTCGTCTATGGCTACACCTTC.

The rearrangement links TRBV5-1 to TRBJ2-5; the D gene is possibly TRBD2 (6 bases). This CDR3 has 13 residues. V lost 5 bases and J lost 5, with 13 bases in between. CDR1 is SGHRS, CDR2 YFSETQ, per germline. The CDR3, as DNA: TGCGCCAGCAGTTGGACTACCGGGGAGACCCAGTACTTC. It codes for CASSWTTGETQYF.

CDR3 residues: CASSYSAGLSTDTQYF. CDR3 DNA sequence: TGTGCCAGCAGTTACTCTGCGGGGTTGAGCACAGATACGCAGTATTTT. This rearrangement joins TRBV6-6 to TRBJ2-3; D is possibly TRBD2 (6 bases). The germline V gene has CDR1 MNHNY and CDR2 SVGAGI (reference sequence). V lost 0 bases and J lost 0, with 10 bases in between. This CDR3 has 16 residues.

The rearrangement links TRBV29-1 to TRBJ1-1, with D unclear. V lost 1 base to trimming and J lost 4 bases, with 10 bases between them. This CDR3 region has 13 residues. Germline CDR1 is SQVTM and CDR2 is ANQGSEA. This chain's CDR3 is CSVEARGGTEAFF. The CDR3 DNA follows: TGCAGCGTTGAAGCGCGGGGTGGCACTGAAGCTTTCTTT. The variable domain in full, with the rest retrieved from reference TRBV29-1 and TRBJ1-1, is SAVISQKPSRDICQRGTSLTIQCQVDSQVTMMFWYRQQPGQSLTLIATANQGSEATYESGFVIDKFPISRPNLTFSTLTVSNMSPEDSSIYLCSVEARGGTEAFFGQGTRLTVV.

The gene calls are TRBV19 and TRBJ2-1, with 8 bases identical to TRBD1. The CDR3 covers 14 residues. J gave up 9 bases and V 3 bases, and 7 bases lay outside the gene matches. Looked up from germline, CDR1 is LNHDA and CDR2 is SQIVND (reference sequence). The CDR3 here is CASSIQGASGEQFF. The CDR3 DNA follows: TGTGCCAGTAGTATCCAGGGGGCGTCTGGTGAGCAGTTCTTC.

The chain carries TRBV27 and TRBJ1-5, with 8 bases aligning to TRBD1. V was clipped by 2 bases and J by 9 bases; unmatched bases: 3. Germline V lookup: CDR1 MNHEY, CDR2 SMNVEV (reference sequence). The CDR3 consists of 13 residues. CDR3 nucleotide sequence: TGTGCCAGCAGTTTAACGGACAGGGCGCCCCAGCATTTT. It specifies CASSLTDRAPQHF.

This clone was detected once. In nucleotides, the CDR3 is TGTGCCAGTAGTTCCTCAAGCGGGGGGGCCTCCAATGAGCAGTTCTTC. Translating it yields CASSSSSGGASNEQFF. This chain uses TRBV19 with TRBJ2-1; 10 bases map to TRBD2. Germline trimming cut 5 bases from V and 6 bases from J; bases unmatched to any gene: 10. In germline, CDR1 is LNHDA, CDR2 SQIVND (reference sequence). The CDR3 loop spans 16 amino acids.

The V gene is TRBV6-5, the J gene TRBJ1-1; TRBD1 aligns across 9 bases. The junction had 6 bases not matched to a gene; V was cut back by 6 bases and J by 7 bases. The germline gives CDR1 MNHEY, CDR2 SVGAGI. The CDR3 length is 13 residues. Written as DNA, the CDR3 is TGTGCCAGCAGCCCCGGACAGGGGTATGAAGCTTTCTTT. This codes for CASSPGQGYEAFF.

The CDR3 region has the DNA TGTGCCAGCAGGTCGGGCAGGGGAAAAGAAAAACTGTTTTTT. Translation: CASRSGRGKEKLFF. This rearrangement joins TRBV7-9 to TRBJ1-4; the D gene is possibly TRBD1 (6 bases). This CDR3 contains 14 residues. The V gene's germline CDR1 is SEHNR and CDR2 FQNEAQ (reference sequence). The V end lost 6 bases, the J end lost 8 bases, and 16 bases lay between the germline ends.

This rearrangement joins TRBV19 to TRBJ2-7, with D possibly being TRBD1 (6 bases). Germline CDR1 reads LNHDA; CDR2 reads SQIVND (reference sequence). The CDR3 length is 15 residues. V was pared by 3 bases and J by 1 base, with 13 bases between. The CDR3 loop reads CASSMSDRVSYEQYF. The CDR3 DNA sequence: TGTGCCAGTAGTATGTCGGACAGAGTTTCCTACGAGCAGTACTTC. Filled out from reference TRBV19 and TRBJ2-7, the complete variable domain reads DGGITQSPKYLFRKEGQNVTLSCEQNLNHDAMYWYRQDPGQGLRLIYYSQIVNDFQKGDIAEGYSVSREKKESFPLTVTSAQKNPTAFYLCASSMSDRVSYEQYFGPGTRLTVT.

The chain employs TRBV28 and TRBJ1-3; TRBD1 might be the D (5 bases). The CDR3 length is 16 residues. The V gene lost 7 bases and the J gene lost 2 bases, with 18 bases spanning the gap. The germline V gene encodes CDR1 MDHEN and CDR2 SYDVKM. For the CDR3, the DNA is TGTGCCAGCACCCCAGGGTCCGCAGGGACTGGAAACACCATATATTTT. Protein sequence: CASTPGSAGTGNTIYF.

This rearrangement joins TRBV19 to TRBJ1-1, with 8 bases aligning to TRBD1. The CDR3 covers 14 residues. Germline CDR1 reads LNHDA; CDR2 reads SQIVND (reference sequence). Trimming cost V 3 bases and J 10 bases; bases outside gene matches: 10. In nucleotides, the CDR3 is TGTGCCAGTAGTATTAAGGGACAGGTCGCCTCAGCTTTCTTT. It is translated as CASSIKGQVASAFF.

V gene TRBV6-2 or TRBV6-3 combines with J gene TRBJ1-5; TRBD1 aligns across 8 bases. The CDR3 spans 16 residues. J lost 3 bases, V lost 0 bases, and 4 bases had no gene match. Germline V gene sequence: CDR1 MNHEY, CDR2 SVGEGT. In DNA form, the CDR3 reads TGTGCCAGCAGTTACTCACGGACAGGGTTCAATCAGCCCCAGCATTTT. Its translation is CASSYSRTGFNQPQHF.

V usage is TRBV6-5 and J usage is TRBJ1-5, with D hard to call. Between the trimmed V and J ends, which lost 6 bases and 7 bases, there was a span of 16 bases. CDR3 length: 14 residues. Germline values: CDR1 MNHEY, CDR2 SVGAGI. The CDR3 reads CASRAGVTGQPQHF. The DNA for the CDR3 is TGTGCCAGCAGGGCCGGGGTTACTGGGCAGCCCCAGCATTTT.

The CDR3 nucleotides read TGTGCCAGCTCACCGAGCGGGGAGCTGTTTTTT. Encoded protein: CASSPSGELFF. The chain links TRBV18 to TRBJ2-2, with no clear D. Trimming cost V 3 bases and J 7 bases, with 3 bases left between them. The CDR3 loop spans 11 amino acids. Looked up from germline, CDR1 is KGHSH and CDR2 is LQKENI.

V usage is TRBV7-2 and J usage is TRBJ2-1; possibly TRBD2 for D (5 bases). The CDR3 has 14 residues. Germline values: CDR1 SGHTA, CDR2 FQGNSA. Deletions cut 5 bases from V and 3 bases from J, with 11 bases between. CDR3: CASSGRVVYNEQFF. The CDR3 DNA reads as TGTGCCAGCAGCGGGCGGGTAGTCTACAATGAGCAGTTCTTC.

The chain employs TRBV7-8 and TRBJ1-1; the D gene is possibly TRBD1 (6 bases). CDR3 length equals 17 residues. CDR1 is SGHVS, CDR2 FQNEAQ, per germline. The V end lost 5 bases, the J end lost 2 bases, and 21 bases lay between the germline ends. The CDR3 coding sequence is TGTGCCAGCAGCCCCACAGGGTCCGGCCCACAAAACACTGAAGCTTTCTTT. The encoded protein is CASSPTGSGPQNTEAFF. Full variable domain (outside the CDR3, taken from reference TRBV7-8 and TRBJ1-1): GAGVSQSPRYKVAKRGQDVALRCDPISGHVSLFWYQQALGQGPEFLTYFQNEAQLDKSGLPSDRFFAERPEGSVSTLKIQRTQQEDSAVYLCASSPTGSGPQNTEAFFGQGTRLTVV.

The rearrangement uses TRBV19 and TRBJ2-3, with D unclear. V was pared by 6 bases and J by 2 bases, with 9 bases between. CDR3 size: 13 residues. Germline assignment: CDR1 LNHDA and CDR2 SQIVND (reference sequence). The CDR3 sequence: CASSPEFTDTQYF. CDR3 nucleotide sequence: TGTGCCAGTAGCCCCGAGTTCACAGATACGCAGTATTTT.

The chain employs TRBV7-2 and TRBJ2-3; TRBD2 aligns across 11 bases. With V trimmed by 5 bases and J by 11 bases, 9 bases remained unmatched. Germline loops: CDR1 SGHTA, CDR2 FQGNSA. The CDR3 contains 14 residues. The CDR3 bases are TGTGCCAGCAGCGTTAGGAACCTAGCGGGGGGGCAGTATTTT. It specifies CASSVRNLAGGQYF.

The V gene is TRBV12-3 or TRBV12-4, the J gene TRBJ2-5; no firm D call. Trimming stripped 8 bases from V and 2 bases from J, with 12 bases between. The CDR3 covers 13 residues. The CDR3 sequence: CASGRVPQETQYF. CDR3 bases: TGTGCCAGCGGCCGGGTTCCACAAGAGACCCAGTACTTC.

The chain employs TRBV7-2 and TRBJ2-2; D might be TRBD1 (6 bases). The germline V and J ends were trimmed by 1 base and 2 bases, with 8 bases remaining between them. Germline assignment: CDR1 SGHTA and CDR2 FQGNSA. This CDR3 has 15 amino acids. The CDR3 DNA sequence: TGTGCCAGCAGCTTAGACAGGGACAACACCGGGGAGCTGTTTTTT. This codes for CASSLDRDNTGELFF.

The J gene is TRBJ1-6, the V gene TRBV6-5; 9 nucleotides line up with TRBD1. J lost 5 bases, V lost 10 bases, and 9 bases had no gene match. Germline CDR1 is MNHEY and CDR2 is SVGAGI. The length of the CDR3 is 15 residues. DNA for the CDR3: TGTGCCATCACAGGGGGCAAAGGGGATAATTCACCCCTCCACTTT. Its protein product is CAITGGKGDNSPLHF.

The J gene is TRBJ1-1, the V gene TRBV13, with 8 bases lining up with TRBD1. The germline V gene has CDR1 PRHDT and CDR2 FYEKMQ (reference sequence). This CDR3 spans 15 amino acids. Unmatched junction bases numbered 10, after V lost 4 bases and J lost 6 bases. The CDR3 protein is CASSSPGQDRPEAFF. The CDR3 nucleotides are TGTGCCAGCAGCTCTCCGGGACAGGACCGACCTGAAGCTTTCTTT.

The rearrangement links TRBV6-2 or TRBV6-3 to TRBJ1-5; D perhaps matches TRBD1 (6 bases). V was cut by 6 bases and J by 5 bases, with 17 bases left in between. The CDR3 is 15 residues long. Germline V CDR1 and CDR2: MNHEY, SVGEGT. CDR3: CASSTRKGGDQPQHF. CDR3 DNA sequence: TGTGCCAGCAGCACCAGAAAAGGGGGGGATCAGCCCCAGCATTTT.

This clone showed up many times. The same CDR3 is also encoded by other DNA sequences in this sample. This chain links TRBV19 with TRBJ2-6; a weak D match, TRBD1 (6 bases). The CDR3 totals 15 residues. V was clipped by 7 bases and J by 3 bases, with 13 bases between them. In germline, CDR1 is LNHDA, CDR2 SQIVND (reference sequence). Here the CDR3 DNA reads TGTGCCAGTACGAGACAGGTGTATGGGGCCAACGTCCTGACTTTC. It translates to CASTRQVYGANVLTF. The full variable domain, in which reference TRBV19 and TRBJ2-6 provide the parts outside the CDR3, is DGGITQSPKYLFRKEGQNVTLSCEQNLNHDAMYWYRQDPGQGLRLIYYSQIVNDFQKGDIAEGYSVSREKKESFPLTVTSAQKNPTAFYLCASTRQVYGANVLTFGAGSRLTVL.

Here the CDR3 DNA reads TGTGCCAGCTCACGTGGAACACAGGGGGCAAACACTGAAGCTTTCTTT. Residues: CASSRGTQGANTEAFF. The rearrangement links TRBV18 to TRBJ1-1, with TRBD1 matching over 9 bases. This CDR3 is 16 amino acids long. Germline-derived CDR1 and CDR2 are KGHSH and LQKENI. J lost 2 bases, V lost 4 bases, and 8 bases had no gene match.

The J gene is TRBJ1-5, the V gene TRBV6-2 or TRBV6-3; 7 bases fit TRBD1. J gave up 7 bases and V 7 bases, and 10 bases lay outside the gene matches. The length of the CDR3 is 14 residues. Germline CDR1 MNHEY, CDR2 SVGEGT. CDR3 sequence: CASTPAGGLQPQHF. The CDR3 DNA reads TGTGCCAGCACCCCGGCAGGGGGTCTACAGCCCCAGCATTTT.

This rearrangement joins TRBV7-9 to TRBJ2-1; 7 bases match TRBD1. The CDR3 totals 15 residues. Per the germline V gene, CDR1 is SEHNR and CDR2 is FQNEAQ (reference sequence). The V gene end was trimmed by 0 bases and the J gene end by 7 bases; junction bases not matched to a gene: 6. The CDR3 spells CASSLAVGRGNEQFF. The DNA of the CDR3 is TGTGCCAGCAGCTTAGCGGTAGGCAGGGGGAATGAGCAGTTCTTC. Combining the CDR3 with reference TRBV7-9 and TRBJ2-1 gives the whole variable domain DTGVSQNPRHKITKRGQNVTFRCDPISEHNRLYWYRQTLGQGPEFLTYFQNEAQLEKSRLLSDRFSAERPKGSFSTLEIQRTEQGDSAMYLCASSLAVGRGNEQFFGPGTRLTVL.

To note about this clone: Other DNA sequences in the sample encode the same CDR3. The chain combines TRBV6-5 with TRBJ1-2; D is undetermined. V was shortened by 0 bases and J by 8 bases, with 7 bases between the two germline ends. The CDR3 extends over 12 amino acids. Germline loops: CDR1 MNHEY, CDR2 SVGAGI. The CDR3 loop reads CASSYSRGGYTF. CDR3 sequence (DNA): TGTGCCAGCAGTTACTCCCGAGGGGGCTACACCTTC.